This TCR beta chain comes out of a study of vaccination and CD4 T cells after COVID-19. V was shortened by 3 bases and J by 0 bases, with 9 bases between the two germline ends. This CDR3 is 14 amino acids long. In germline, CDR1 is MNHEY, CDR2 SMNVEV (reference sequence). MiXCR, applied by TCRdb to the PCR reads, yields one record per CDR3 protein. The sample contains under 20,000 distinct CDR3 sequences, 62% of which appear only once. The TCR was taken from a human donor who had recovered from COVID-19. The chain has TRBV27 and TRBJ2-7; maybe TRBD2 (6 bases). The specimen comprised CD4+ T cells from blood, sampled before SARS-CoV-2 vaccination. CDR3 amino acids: CASSFRGSSYEQYF. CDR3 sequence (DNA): TGTGCCAGCAGTTTTCGGGGGAGCTCCTACGAGCAGTACTTC.